A single sample is the source of the 25 T cell receptor beta chains below, sequenced in a study of a mutant IDH1 vaccine in newly diagnosed glioma. Documented time point: week 23, last vaccination. Each vaccine dose was 300 ug of mutant IDH1 20-mer peptide, with topical imiquimod. TCRdb keeps only in-frame clones here, not all; method: immunoSEQ multiplex PCR. Counted here are approximately 28,000 clones, 75% to 90% occurring once; the ten biggest clones make up approximately 8.4%. Antigen specificity for these receptors is unknown. Specimen: PBMCs, collected from a glioma patient whose treatment included an IDH1 peptide vaccine. These receptors all stem from a woman in her late teens or twenties with glioma.

This rearrangement joins TRBV11-2 to TRBJ2-7; 7 positions agree with TRBD1. CDR1 is SGHAT, CDR2 FQNNGV, per germline. J was trimmed by 4 bases and V by 5 bases; bases with no gene match: 11. This CDR3 is built from 15 residues. The CDR3 spells CASSRAGTAFYEQYF. In nucleotides, the CDR3 is TGTGCCAGCAGCAGAGCCGGGACAGCCTTTTACGAGCAGTACTTC.

This clone was counted once. The chain has TRBV6-1 and TRBJ1-3; TRBD1 is a possible D gene (6 bases). Deletions cut 2 bases from V and 4 bases from J, with 18 bases between. Germline CDR1 and CDR2: MNHNS and SASEGT. This CDR3 comprises 17 residues. CDR3 sequence reads: CASSEYFGGGPGNTIYF. The DNA for the CDR3 is TGTGCCAGCAGTGAATATTTTGGTGGGGGGCCAGGAAACACCATATATTTT.

The sample holds one count of this clone. The chain links TRBV4-3 to TRBJ2-7; 7 bases agree with TRBD2. Per the germline V gene, CDR1 is LGHNA and CDR2 is YSLEER. Germline trimming cut 4 bases from V and 4 bases from J; bases unmatched to any gene: 7. This CDR3 is 14 amino acids long. DNA of the CDR3: TGCGCCAGCAGCCCGACTAGCCCGGGATACGAGCAGTACTTC. It translates to CASSPTSPGYEQYF.

V and J are TRBV7-9 and TRBJ2-1; the match to TRBD2 covers 10 bases. The J segment lost 7 bases and the V segment lost 4 bases, leaving 16 bases of the junction unmatched. This CDR3 spans 18 amino acids. CDR1 SEHNR and CDR2 FQNEAQ come from the germline V gene (reference sequence). For the CDR3, the DNA is TGTGCCAGCAGCTCCCCAGTACCAGCGGGAGGGCCCAGGAATGAGCAGTTCTTC. Translating it yields CASSSPVPAGGPRNEQFF.

The chain carries TRBV5-1 and TRBJ2-7; perhaps TRBD2 as D (5 bases). The CDR3 length is 12 residues. The ends were cut back, 2 bases at V and 2 bases at J, with 5 bases in the middle. Germline V gene sequence: CDR1 SGHRS, CDR2 YFSETQ. CDR3 DNA: TGCGCCAGCAGCTTCGGGGCCTACGAGCAGTACTTC. This codes for CASSFGAYEQYF.

The chain carries TRBV29-1 and TRBJ1-1; no definite D call. CDR1 is SQVTM, CDR2 ANQGSEA, per germline. V lost 0 bases, J lost 1 base, and 6 bases lay in between. The CDR3 has 13 amino acids. CDR3 DNA: TGCAGCGTTGAAGAAGGAGGGAACACTGAAGCTTTCTTT. This gives the protein CSVEEGGNTEAFF.

In this sample, this clone turned up a few times. J is TRBJ1-1 and V is TRBV9, with a possible D match to TRBD1 (5 bases). V lost 3 bases and J lost 6, with 9 bases in between. CDR3 length: 12 amino acids. Germline CDR1 reads SGDLS; CDR2 reads YYNGEE. CDR3 residues: CASSAGGAEAFF. The CDR3 DNA follows: TGTGCCAGCAGCGCTGGAGGGGCTGAAGCTTTCTTT.

The CDR3 is CASSPQELINQPQHF. CDR3 in DNA: TGTGCCAGCAGTCCCCAAGAACTGATCAATCAGCCCCAGCATTTT. The chain employs TRBV28 and TRBJ1-5, with D unclear. Between the trimmed V and J ends, which lost 5 bases and 3 bases, there was a span of 14 bases. The CDR3 length is 15 residues. Germline V lookup: CDR1 MDHEN, CDR2 SYDVKM.

This clone occurred once. This chain connects TRBV5-6 to TRBJ2-7; no reliable D call. Trimming took 2 bases from V and 6 from J, leaving 15 bases between them. The CDR3 runs 14 residues. Germline CDR1 and CDR2: SGHDT and YYEEEE. CDR3 amino acids: CASSLGLGQTEQYF. The DNA of the CDR3 is TGTGCCAGCAGCTTAGGTCTTGGGCAGACCGAGCAGTACTTC. Drawing the rest from reference TRBV5-6 and TRBJ2-7, the complete variable domain is DAGVTQSPTHLIKTRGQQVTLRCSPKSGHDTVSWYQQALGQGPQFIFQYYEEEERQRGNFPDRFSGHQFPNYSSELNVNALLLGDSALYLCASSLGLGQTEQYFGPGTRLTVT.

The chain carries TRBV4-2 and TRBJ2-1; 11 bases align to TRBD2. The V segment lost 4 bases and the J segment 4 bases; nucleotides outside the gene matches: 6. Per germline, CDR1 LGHNA and CDR2 YNFKEQ. This CDR3 is 16 amino acids long. The CDR3 sequence: CASSLPGTSGYNEQFF. The CDR3 bases are TGTGCCAGCAGCCTGCCCGGGACTAGCGGTTACAATGAGCAGTTCTTC.

CDR3 sequence (DNA): TGTGCCAGCAGCTTAGGAGCAGCGAGTGTGCAGTATTTT. Its protein is CASSLGAASVQYF. V gene TRBV7-2 combines with J gene TRBJ2-3, with unresolved D. The CDR3 consists of 13 residues. The V and J ends lost 1 base and 11 bases respectively, with 13 bases between them. The V gene's germline CDR1 is SGHTA and CDR2 FQGNSA.

The chain carries TRBV5-5 and TRBJ2-7; D tentatively fits TRBD1 or TRBD2 (5 bases each). V lost 0 bases and J 4 bases, leaving 11 bases between the germline ends. The CDR3 runs to 14 residues. CDR1 is SGHKS and CDR2 is YYEKEE in the germline V gene (reference sequence). DNA for the CDR3: TGTGCCAGCAGCTTGGGGGGACGGGCGTACGAGCAGTACTTC. Translated, it gives CASSLGGRAYEQYF.

This clone showed up just a few times. The chain joins TRBV5-1 to TRBJ2-5, with D perhaps matching TRBD2 (6 bases). Germline V gene sequence: CDR1 SGHRS, CDR2 YFSETQ. The germline V and J ends were trimmed by 7 bases and 1 base, with 20 bases remaining between them. The CDR3 contains 16 residues. CDR3 in DNA: TGCGCCAGCCACCGGAGGGCAGAGAGTCGCCAAGAGACCCAGTACTTC. The encoded protein is CASHRRAESRQETQYF.

The chain recombines TRBV10-3 with TRBJ1-2, with 9 bases matching TRBD1. V dropped 5 bases and J dropped 6; count of bases not matched to a gene: 4. Germline loops: CDR1 ENHRY, CDR2 SYGVKD. The CDR3 runs 13 residues. The CDR3 nucleotides read TGTGCCATCAGTCCACAGGGGGCAAATGGCTACACCTTC. Translation: CAISPQGANGYTF.

The chain couples TRBV4-1 to TRBJ1-2; D perhaps matches TRBD1 (5 bases). Trimming removed 4 bases at V and 7 bases at J, with 25 bases between. Germline-derived CDR1 and CDR2 are MGHRA and YSYEKL. This CDR3 region has 17 residues. CDR3 sequence reads: CASSRDFSPTQQIGYTF. As DNA, the CDR3 is TGCGCCAGCAGCCGGGACTTTTCTCCGACACAGCAGATTGGCTACACCTTC.

This clone is medium-sized within its sample. The rearrangement links TRBV25-1 to TRBJ1-1; TRBD1 matches at 8 bases. The CDR3 covers 17 residues. Per germline, CDR1 MGHDK and CDR2 SYGVNS. V was clipped by 1 base and J by 5 bases; unmatched bases: 12. This CDR3 is CASSESVGQGAGTEAFF. CDR3 DNA sequence: TGTGCCAGCAGTGAATCTGTCGGACAGGGTGCGGGTACTGAAGCTTTCTTT.

V gene TRBV13 combines with J gene TRBJ2-3, with 10 bases aligning to TRBD2. This CDR3 region has 14 residues. V trimming: 4 bases; J trimming: 6 bases; junction bases outside the gene matches: 4. CDR1 is PRHDT and CDR2 is FYEKMQ in the germline V gene (reference sequence). The CDR3 nucleotides read TGTGCCAGCAGCTACGGGACTAGCGTTGATACGCAGTATTTT. Protein sequence: CASSYGTSVDTQYF.

This clone was detected a few times. The chain has TRBV19 and TRBJ1-2; D possibly corresponds to TRBD1 (5 bases). V was trimmed by 3 bases and J by 6 bases, leaving 14 bases between them. The length of the CDR3 is 14 residues. CDR1 and CDR2 (germline): LNHDA, SQIVND (reference sequence). CDR3 region: CASSMRGAWNGYTF. The CDR3 region has the DNA TGTGCCAGTAGTATGCGCGGGGCTTGGAATGGCTACACCTTC.

The count of this clone is one. The V call is TRBV2, the J call TRBJ2-5, with D possibly TRBD1 on 7 matching bases. Trimming cost V 2 bases and J 4 bases, with 20 bases left between them. The germline CDR1 and CDR2 sequences are SNHLY and FYNNEI. The CDR3 is 17 amino acids. The CDR3 protein is CASSERDSGLSPETQYF. CDR3 DNA: TGTGCCAGCAGTGAACGGGACAGCGGGCTCTCCCCAGAGACCCAGTACTTC.

The CDR3 region is CASSLERVTSQETQYF. CDR3 DNA: TGTGCCAGCAGCTTAGAAAGGGTCACGAGCCAAGAGACCCAGTACTTC. The chain is built from TRBV7-2 and TRBJ2-5; D not resolved. CDR3 length: 16 amino acids. Germline loops: CDR1 SGHTA, CDR2 FQGNSA. Trimming removed 1 base from V and 1 base from J, with 13 bases in between.

This clone occurred once. The rearrangement joins TRBV7-9 to TRBJ1-3; perhaps TRBD1 as D (5 bases). Germline values: CDR1 SEHNR, CDR2 FQNEAQ (reference sequence). Trimming shortened V by 7 bases and J by 6 bases, and 19 bases separated the two germline ends. This CDR3 has 15 amino acids. The CDR3 protein is CASTPRQGVENTIYF. CDR3 in DNA: TGTGCCAGCACGCCACGGCAGGGAGTAGAAAACACCATATATTTT.

The rearrangement links TRBV6-5 to TRBJ2-3; D is possibly TRBD1 or TRBD2 (5 bases each). CDR3 size: 16 residues. Trimming removed 0 bases from V and 5 bases from J, with 15 bases in between. Germline V CDR1 and CDR2: MNHEY, SVGAGI. Here the CDR3 DNA reads TGTGCCAGCAGTTACTCTCGGGGCCCGGTACGAGATACGCAGTATTTT. It specifies CASSYSRGPVRDTQYF.

This chain joins TRBV7-6 and TRBJ2-5; D may correspond to TRBD1 or TRBD2 (5 bases each). The CDR3 totals 15 residues. Germline V gene data show CDR1 as SGHVS and CDR2 as FNYEAQ. Trimming took off 6 bases at V and 5 bases at J, with 19 bases between the two ends. The CDR3: CASSQRPGQYETQYF. The CDR3 DNA is TGTGCCAGCAGTCAACGCCCGGGGCAGTATGAGACCCAGTACTTC.

This clone was picked up one time. This chain connects TRBV28 to TRBJ2-3; possibly TRBD2 for D (6 bases). Trimming removed 5 bases at V and 0 bases at J, with 9 bases between. The CDR3 consists of 14 residues. Germline CDR1 reads MDHEN; CDR2 reads SYDVKM. CDR3 DNA sequence: TGTGCCAGCAGTATAGCGGCAAGCACAGATACGCAGTATTTT. Amino acid sequence: CASSIAASTDTQYF.

This chain connects TRBV14 to TRBJ1-3, with D unresolved. From germline, CDR1 is SGHDN and CDR2 FVKESK. CDR3 length: 13 amino acids. The V gene lost 4 bases and the J gene lost 3 bases, with 7 bases spanning the gap. The CDR3 coding sequence is TGTGCCAGCAGCCCGGAGATTGGAAACACCATATATTTT. Amino acid sequence: CASSPEIGNTIYF.